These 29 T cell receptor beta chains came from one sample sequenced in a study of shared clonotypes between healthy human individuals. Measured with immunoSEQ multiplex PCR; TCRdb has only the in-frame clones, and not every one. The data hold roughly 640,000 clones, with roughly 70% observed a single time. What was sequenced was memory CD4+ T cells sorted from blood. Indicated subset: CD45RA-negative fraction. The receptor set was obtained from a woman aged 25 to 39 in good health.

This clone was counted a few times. CDR3 sequence (DNA): TGTGCCAGCTCAGCCGGACAGGGGATTCCTAAAGCTTTCTTT. Encoded protein: CASSAGQGIPKAFF. The chain employs TRBV18 and TRBJ1-1, with 9 bases lining up with TRBD1. The CDR3 sequence is 14 residues long. After removal of 5 bases from V and 9 bases from J, the junction contained 10 bases not matched to a gene. The germline CDR1 and CDR2 sequences are KGHSH and LQKENI.

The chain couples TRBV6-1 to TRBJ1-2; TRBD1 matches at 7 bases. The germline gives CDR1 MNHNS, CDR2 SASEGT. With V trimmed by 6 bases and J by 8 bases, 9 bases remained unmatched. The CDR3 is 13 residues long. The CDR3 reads CASRSTGLGGYTF. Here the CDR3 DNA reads TGTGCCAGCAGGTCGACAGGGTTGGGCGGCTACACCTTC.

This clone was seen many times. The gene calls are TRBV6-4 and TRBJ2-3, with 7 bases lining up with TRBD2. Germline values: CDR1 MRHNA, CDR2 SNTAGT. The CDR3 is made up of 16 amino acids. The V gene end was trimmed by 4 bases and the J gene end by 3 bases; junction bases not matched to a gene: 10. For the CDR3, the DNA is TGTGCCAGCAGTGTCCTTCCTAGCGGATCAACAGATACGCAGTATTTT. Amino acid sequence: CASSVLPSGSTDTQYF.

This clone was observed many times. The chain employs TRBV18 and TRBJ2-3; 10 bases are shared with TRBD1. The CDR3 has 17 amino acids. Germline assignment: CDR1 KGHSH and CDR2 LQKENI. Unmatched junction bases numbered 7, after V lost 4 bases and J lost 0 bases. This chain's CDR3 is CASSLETGGISTDTQYF. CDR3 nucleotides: TGTGCCAGCTCACTAGAGACAGGGGGCATCAGCACAGATACGCAGTATTTT.

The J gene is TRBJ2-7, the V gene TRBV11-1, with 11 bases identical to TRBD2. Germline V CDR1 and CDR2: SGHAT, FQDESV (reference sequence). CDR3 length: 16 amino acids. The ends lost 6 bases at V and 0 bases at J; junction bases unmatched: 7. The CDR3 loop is CASSPTSGKSSYEQYF. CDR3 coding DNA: TGTGCCAGCAGTCCGACTAGCGGGAAGAGCTCCTACGAGCAGTACTTC.

The CDR3 reads CASKDSDVQETQYF. The CDR3 DNA reads as TGTGCCAGCAAGGACAGTGATGTTCAAGAGACCCAGTACTTC. V is TRBV5-4 and J is TRBJ2-5, with D possibly TRBD1 on 6 matching bases. V lost 6 bases to trimming and J lost 2 bases, with 14 bases between them. The CDR3 runs to 14 residues. The germline CDR1 and CDR2 sequences are SGHNT and YYREEE (reference sequence).

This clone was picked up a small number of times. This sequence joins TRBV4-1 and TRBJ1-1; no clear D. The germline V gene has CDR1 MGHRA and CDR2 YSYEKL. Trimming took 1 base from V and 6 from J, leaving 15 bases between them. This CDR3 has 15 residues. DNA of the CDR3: TGCGCCAGCAGCCAAGGGCGCGCGGAGCGGGCTGAAGCTTTCTTT. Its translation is CASSQGRAERAEAFF.

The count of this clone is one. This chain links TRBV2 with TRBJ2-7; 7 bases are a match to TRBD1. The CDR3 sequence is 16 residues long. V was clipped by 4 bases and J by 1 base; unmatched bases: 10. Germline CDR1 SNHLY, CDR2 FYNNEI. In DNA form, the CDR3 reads TGTGCCAGCAGTGCCTACCCGACAGGGCCGTCCTACGAGCAGTACTTC. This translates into CASSAYPTGPSYEQYF.

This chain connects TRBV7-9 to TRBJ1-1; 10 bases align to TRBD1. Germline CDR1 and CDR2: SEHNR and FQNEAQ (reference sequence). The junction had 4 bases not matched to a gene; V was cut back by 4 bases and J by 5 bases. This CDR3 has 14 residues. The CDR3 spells CASSSTGGKTEAFF. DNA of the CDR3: TGTGCCAGCAGCTCGACAGGGGGCAAAACTGAAGCTTTCTTT.

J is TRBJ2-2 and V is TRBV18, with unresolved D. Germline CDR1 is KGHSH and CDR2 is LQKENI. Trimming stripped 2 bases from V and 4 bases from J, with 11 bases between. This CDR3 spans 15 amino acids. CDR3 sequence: CASSPRGSPTGELFF. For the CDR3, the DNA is TGTGCCAGCTCACCAAGAGGCAGCCCCACCGGGGAGCTGTTTTTT.

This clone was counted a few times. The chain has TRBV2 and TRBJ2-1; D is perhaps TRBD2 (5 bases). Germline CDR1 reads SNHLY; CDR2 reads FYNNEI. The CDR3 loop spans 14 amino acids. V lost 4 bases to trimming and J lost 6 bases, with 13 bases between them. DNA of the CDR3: TGTGCCAGCAGTGGCCGGGAAATTAGCAATGAGCAGTTCTTC. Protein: CASSGREISNEQFF.

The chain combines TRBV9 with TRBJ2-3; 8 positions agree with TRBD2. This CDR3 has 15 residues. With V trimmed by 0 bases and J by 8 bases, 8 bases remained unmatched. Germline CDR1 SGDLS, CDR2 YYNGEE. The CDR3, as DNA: TGTGCCAGCAGCGTAGAGCACCTAGCGGGTGGTACGCAGTATTTT. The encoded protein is CASSVEHLAGGTQYF.

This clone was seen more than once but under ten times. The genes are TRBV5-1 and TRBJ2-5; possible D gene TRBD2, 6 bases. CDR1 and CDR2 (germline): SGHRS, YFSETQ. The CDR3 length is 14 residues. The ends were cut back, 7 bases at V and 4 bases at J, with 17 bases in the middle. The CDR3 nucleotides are TGCGCCAGCGTGGAGGGTTCGGTGGGAGAGACCCAGTACTTC. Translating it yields CASVEGSVGETQYF.

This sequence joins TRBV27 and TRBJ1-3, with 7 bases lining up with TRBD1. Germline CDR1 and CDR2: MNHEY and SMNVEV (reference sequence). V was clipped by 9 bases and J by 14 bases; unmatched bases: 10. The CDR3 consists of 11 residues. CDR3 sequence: CASRDRARLYF. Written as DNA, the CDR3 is TGTGCCAGTAGAGACAGGGCCCGGCTATATTTT.

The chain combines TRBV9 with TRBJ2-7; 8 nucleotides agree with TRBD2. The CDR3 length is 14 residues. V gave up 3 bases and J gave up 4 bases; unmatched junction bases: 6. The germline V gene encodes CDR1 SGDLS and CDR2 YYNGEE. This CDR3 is CASSGFSGKYEQYF. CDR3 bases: TGTGCCAGCAGCGGGTTTAGCGGGAAGTACGAGCAGTACTTC.

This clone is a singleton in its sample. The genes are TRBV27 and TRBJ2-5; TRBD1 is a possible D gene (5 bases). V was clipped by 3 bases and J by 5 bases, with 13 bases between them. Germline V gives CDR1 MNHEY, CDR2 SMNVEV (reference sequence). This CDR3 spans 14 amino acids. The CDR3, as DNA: TGTGCCAGCAGTTTCCGATCAGGGTGGGAGACCCAGTACTTC. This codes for CASSFRSGWETQYF.

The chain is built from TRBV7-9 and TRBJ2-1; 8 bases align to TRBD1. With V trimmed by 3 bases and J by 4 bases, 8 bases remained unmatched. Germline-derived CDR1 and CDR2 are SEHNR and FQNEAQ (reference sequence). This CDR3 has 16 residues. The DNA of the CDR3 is TGTGCCAGCAGCTTCGGACAGGGCGTTAATTACAATGAGCAGTTCTTC. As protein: CASSFGQGVNYNEQFF.

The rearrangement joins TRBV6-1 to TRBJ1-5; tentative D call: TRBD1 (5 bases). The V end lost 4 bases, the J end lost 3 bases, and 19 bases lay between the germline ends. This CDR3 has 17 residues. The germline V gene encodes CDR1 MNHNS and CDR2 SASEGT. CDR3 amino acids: CASSGSGEAGFNQPQHF. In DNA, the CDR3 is TGTGCCAGCAGTGGGTCGGGGGAGGCGGGATTCAATCAGCCCCAGCATTTT.

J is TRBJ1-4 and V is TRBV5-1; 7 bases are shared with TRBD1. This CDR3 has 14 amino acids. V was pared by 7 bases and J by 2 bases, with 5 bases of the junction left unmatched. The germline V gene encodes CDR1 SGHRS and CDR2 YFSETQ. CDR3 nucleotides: TGCGCCAGCGGCTGGGACAGTACTAATGAAAAACTGTTTTTT. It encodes CASGWDSTNEKLFF.

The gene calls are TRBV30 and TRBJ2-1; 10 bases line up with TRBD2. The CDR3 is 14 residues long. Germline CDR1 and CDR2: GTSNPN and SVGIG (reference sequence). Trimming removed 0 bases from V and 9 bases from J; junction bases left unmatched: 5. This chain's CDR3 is CAWSVLAGAGEQFF. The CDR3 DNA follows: TGTGCCTGGAGTGTTCTAGCGGGAGCGGGTGAGCAGTTCTTC.

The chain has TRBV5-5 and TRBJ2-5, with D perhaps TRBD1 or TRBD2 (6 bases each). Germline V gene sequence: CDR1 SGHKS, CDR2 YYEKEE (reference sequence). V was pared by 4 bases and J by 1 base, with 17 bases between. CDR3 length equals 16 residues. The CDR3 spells CASSLGSGALQETQYF. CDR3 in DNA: TGTGCCAGCAGCCTTGGTTCGGGGGCCCTCCAAGAGACCCAGTACTTC.

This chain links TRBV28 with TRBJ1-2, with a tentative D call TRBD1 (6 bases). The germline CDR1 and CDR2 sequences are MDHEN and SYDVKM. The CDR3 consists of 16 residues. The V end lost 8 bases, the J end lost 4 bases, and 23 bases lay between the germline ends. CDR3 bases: TGTGCCAGCTCAGGTCCCCCTGGGGGCCGCTTCTATGGCTACACCTTC. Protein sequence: CASSGPPGGRFYGYTF.

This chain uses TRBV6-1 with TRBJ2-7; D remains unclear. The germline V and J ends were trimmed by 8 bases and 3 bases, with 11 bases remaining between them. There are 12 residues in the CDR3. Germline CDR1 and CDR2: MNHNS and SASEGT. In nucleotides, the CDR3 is TGTGCCAGCCGGTGGGTGGACTACGAGCAGTACTTC. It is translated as CASRWVDYEQYF.

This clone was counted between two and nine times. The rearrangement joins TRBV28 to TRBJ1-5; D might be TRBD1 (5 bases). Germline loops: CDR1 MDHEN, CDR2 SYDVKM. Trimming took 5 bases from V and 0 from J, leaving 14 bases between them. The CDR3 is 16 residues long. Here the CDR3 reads CASSIQGYHSNQPQHF. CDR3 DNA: TGTGCCAGCAGTATCCAGGGATACCATAGCAATCAGCCCCAGCATTTT.

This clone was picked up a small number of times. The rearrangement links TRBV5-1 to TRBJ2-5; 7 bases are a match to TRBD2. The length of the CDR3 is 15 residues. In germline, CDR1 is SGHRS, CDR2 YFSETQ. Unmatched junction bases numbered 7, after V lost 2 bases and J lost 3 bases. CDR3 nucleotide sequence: TGCGCCAGCAGCTTAGCGGGCGGGAGCAAAGAGACCCAGTACTTC. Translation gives CASSLAGGSKETQYF.

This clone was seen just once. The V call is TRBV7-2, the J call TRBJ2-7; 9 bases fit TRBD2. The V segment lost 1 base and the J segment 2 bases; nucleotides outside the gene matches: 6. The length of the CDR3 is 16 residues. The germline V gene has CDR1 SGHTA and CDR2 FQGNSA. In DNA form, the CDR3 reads TGTGCCAGCAGCTTAGACAGCGCGGGAGGGCCCTACGAGCAGTACTTC. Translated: CASSLDSAGGPYEQYF.

This chain's CDR3 is CASRSTGSGNQPQHF. Here the CDR3 DNA reads TGTGCCAGCAGATCAACAGGGTCCGGCAATCAGCCCCAGCATTTT. J is TRBJ1-5 and V is TRBV28; tentative D call: TRBD1 (6 bases). Trimming took 6 bases from V and 2 from J, leaving 14 bases between them. The length of the CDR3 is 15 residues. In germline, CDR1 is MDHEN, CDR2 SYDVKM.

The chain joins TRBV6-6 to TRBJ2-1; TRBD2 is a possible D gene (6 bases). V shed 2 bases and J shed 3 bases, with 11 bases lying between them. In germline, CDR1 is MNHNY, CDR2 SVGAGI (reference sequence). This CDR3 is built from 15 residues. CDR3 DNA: TGTGCCAGCAGTTACGAACTAGCCTACTACAATGAGCAGTTCTTC. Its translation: CASSYELAYYNEQFF.

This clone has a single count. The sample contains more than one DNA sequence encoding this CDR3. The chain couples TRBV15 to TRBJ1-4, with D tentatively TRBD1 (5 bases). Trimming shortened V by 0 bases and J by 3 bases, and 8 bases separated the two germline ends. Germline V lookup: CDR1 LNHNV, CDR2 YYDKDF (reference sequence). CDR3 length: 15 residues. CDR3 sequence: CATSRDQGPNEKLFF. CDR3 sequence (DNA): TGTGCCACCAGCAGAGACCAGGGACCTAATGAAAAACTGTTTTTT.